Listed below are T cell receptor beta chains from one sample, sequenced in a study of blood T cells in healthy people across ages. Using its own MiXCR run on the 5' RACE reads, TCRdb lists one record per CDR3 protein. The table has roughly 1,800,000 distinct CDR3 sequences, roughly 52% seen once. What was sequenced was blood. The origin of the receptors is a woman in her forties in good health. The conserved cysteine and the conserved F or W are not part of the CDR3 here. Clone size, where shown, is once, few, many, or a class for clones that have expanded.

clone_size: NA
j_call: NA
v_call: TRBV6-5
cdr3_aa: ASSDSVNYEQY

clone_size: few
j_call: TRBJ2-3
v_call: TRBV29-1
cdr3_aa: SVERSGGTDTQY

clone_size: few
j_call: TRBJ2-5
v_call: TRBV25-1
cdr3_aa: ASSEFRGTKETQY

clone_size: NA
j_call: TRBJ2-1
v_call: TRBV7-9
cdr3_aa: ASSGTSGPTQF

clone_size: NA
j_call: TRBJ1-2
v_call: TRBV7-3
cdr3_aa: ASSSGQGALEGYT

clone_size: few
j_call: TRBJ2-1
v_call: TRBV29-1
cdr3_aa: SADRLSYNEQF

clone_size: NA
j_call: NA
v_call: TRBV6-5
cdr3_aa: ASSYKGSSEETQY

clone_size: NA
j_call: TRBJ2-1
v_call: TRBV2
cdr3_aa: ASSGVGDLAGGYNEQF

clone_size: few
j_call: TRBJ1-2
v_call: TRBV28
cdr3_aa: ASSPTERGRPNYGYT

clone_size: NA
j_call: TRBJ2-7
v_call: TRBV3-1
cdr3_aa: ASSQNLSFYEQY

clone_size: NA
j_call: TRBJ1-2
v_call: TRBV7-2
cdr3_aa: ASSLRDGLCGYT

clone_size: NA
j_call: NA
v_call: TRBV6-6
cdr3_aa: ASRSGLGRGGTYEQY

clone_size: NA
j_call: TRBJ2-1
v_call: TRBV27
cdr3_aa: ASSLWTSAGGEQF

clone_size: NA
j_call: TRBJ1-1
v_call: TRBV6-2/TRBV6-3
cdr3_aa: ASTLMLGGEGEAF

clone_size: NA
j_call: TRBJ2-5
v_call: TRBV9
cdr3_aa: ASSVGQGSFSEQY

clone_size: few
j_call: TRBJ2-7
v_call: TRBV11-2
cdr3_aa: ASSDGWVYEQY

clone_size: few
j_call: TRBJ2-7
v_call: TRBV11-2
cdr3_aa: ASSYDPSEQY

clone_size: NA
j_call: TRBJ1-4
v_call: TRBV11-2
cdr3_aa: ASSSYSSSGEKLF

clone_size: few
j_call: TRBJ1-6
v_call: TRBV5-1
cdr3_aa: ASSLATSGVNSPLH

clone_size: NA
j_call: TRBJ2-6
v_call: TRBV6-4
cdr3_aa: ASSDPLGKGANVLT

clone_size: NA
j_call: TRBJ2-1
v_call: TRBV9
cdr3_aa: ASSVGLAGSPYEQF

clone_size: few
j_call: TRBJ2-1
v_call: TRBV7-2
cdr3_aa: ASSSTPDRDSQF

clone_size: NA
j_call: TRBJ2-1
v_call: TRBV15
cdr3_aa: ATSRELGQQRNEQF

clone_size: NA
j_call: TRBJ2-7
v_call: TRBV20-1
cdr3_aa: SARQGNQQY

clone_size: once
j_call: TRBJ2-3
v_call: TRBV11-1
cdr3_aa: ASSLGPEGLVTFRQY

clone_size: few
j_call: TRBJ1-4
v_call: TRBV7-9
cdr3_aa: ASSATGEGEKLF

clone_size: NA
j_call: TRBJ2-6
v_call: TRBV5-6
cdr3_aa: ASSLGTDNSGANVLT

clone_size: NA
j_call: TRBJ2-1
v_call: TRBV20-1
cdr3_aa: SASPRRDPSYNEQF

clone_size: NA
j_call: TRBJ1-1
v_call: TRBV3-1
cdr3_aa: ASSQGGTAGTEAF

clone_size: NA
j_call: TRBJ2-3
v_call: TRBV28
cdr3_aa: ASSFPSGQTDTQY

clone_size: NA
j_call: TRBJ2-1
v_call: TRBV20-1
cdr3_aa: SAERQGTYNEQF

clone_size: NA
j_call: TRBJ2-7
v_call: TRBV7-8
cdr3_aa: ASSAYGQLYEQY

clone_size: NA
j_call: TRBJ2-1
v_call: TRBV3-1
cdr3_aa: ASSHYLGLVEQF

clone_size: NA
j_call: TRBJ2-7
v_call: TRBV28
cdr3_aa: ASSSWAAGPYEQY

clone_size: NA
j_call: TRBJ1-1
v_call: TRBV5-8
cdr3_aa: ASSWKTENTEAF